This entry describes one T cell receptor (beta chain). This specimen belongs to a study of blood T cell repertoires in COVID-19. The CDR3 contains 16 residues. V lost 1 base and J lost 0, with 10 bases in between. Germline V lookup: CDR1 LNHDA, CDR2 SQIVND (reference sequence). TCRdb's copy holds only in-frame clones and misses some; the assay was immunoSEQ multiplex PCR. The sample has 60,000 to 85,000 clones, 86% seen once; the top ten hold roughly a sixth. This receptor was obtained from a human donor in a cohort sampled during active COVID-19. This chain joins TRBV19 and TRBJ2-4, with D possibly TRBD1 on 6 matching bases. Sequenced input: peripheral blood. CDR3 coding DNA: TGTGCCAGTAGTATAGGGAACAGGGTAGCCAAAAACATTCAGTACTTC. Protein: CASSIGNRVAKNIQYF. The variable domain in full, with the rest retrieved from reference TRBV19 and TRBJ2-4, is DGGITQSPKYLFRKEGQNVTLSCEQNLNHDAMYWYRQDPGQGLRLIYYSQIVNDFQKGDIAEGYSVSREKKESFPLTVTSAQKNPTAFYLCASSIGNRVAKNIQYFGAGTRLSVL.